This section outlines one T cell receptor beta chain sequence together with its context. No antigen is known for it. At one of its ends the junction is not consistent with the germline gene, which may arise from a read error. Preparation of the TCRbeta library used unique molecular identifiers. TCRdb itself ran the PCR reads through MiXCR, one entry per CDR3 protein. The table shows about 830,000 distinct CDR3 sequences, with 15% to 20% occurring only once. Per germline, CDR1 DFQATT and CDR2 SNEGSKA (reference sequence). The CDR3 length is 12 residues. This specimen comes from a study of T-cell reconstitution after alpha-beta-depleted transplantation in children. Study observations and caveats: At one year after transplant, newly produced T cells mostly accounted for T-cell counts and diversity. Surviving recipient T cells and thymic progenitors produced the high day-60 TCRbeta diversity seen in some patients. The origin of alpha-beta T cells about two months after transplant was reportedly several hundred expanded graft clones.

The source was PBMCs, mostly from graft donor cells, collected 360 days after TCRalphabeta/CD19-depleted stem cell transplant. The TCR was taken from a male patient aged 10 to 17 who had a stem cell transplant for acute lymphoblastic leukemia, so the T cells may come from the graft donor. This chain joins TRBV20-1 and TRBJ2-7, with 9 bases identical to TRBD1. CDR3 protein: CSASHLTGTGHF. As DNA, the CDR3 is TGCAGTGCTTCCCACCTCACCGGGACAGGGCACTTC.